One sample yielded the 27 T cell receptor beta chains listed below, sequenced in a study of T cell responses to AZD1222 COVID-19 vaccine. Here immunoSEQ multiplex PCR was the method, and the copy in TCRdb shows in-frame clones only, minus some. The sample has over 150,000 clones, approximately 90% seen once; the top ten hold 2.5% to 3%. This specimen consisted of peripheral blood, obtained on day 0 of AZD1222 vaccination. The receptors shown here come from an adult in good health.

The chain carries TRBV3-1 (or the pseudogene TRBV3-2) and TRBJ1-1; TRBD1 matches 7 bases. CDR3 size: 13 residues. The trim removed 4 bases at V and 11 bases at J, leaving 10 bases unmatched. Germline CDR1 is LGHDT and CDR2 is YNNKEL (reference sequence). The CDR3: CASSPDRAARAFF. CDR3 nucleotide sequence: TGTGCCAGCAGCCCCGACAGGGCCGCCCGGGCTTTCTTT.

The chain combines TRBV2 with TRBJ2-1, with 11 bases that match TRBD2. The germline V gene encodes CDR1 SNHLY and CDR2 FYNNEI. The V gene end was trimmed by 5 bases and the J gene end by 3 bases; junction bases not matched to a gene: 0. This CDR3 has 14 residues. The CDR3, as DNA: TGTGCCAGCAGTACTAGCGGGAGCTACAATGAGCAGTTCTTC. Its translation is CASSTSGSYNEQFF.

The sample holds a few counts of this clone. The rearrangement joins TRBV10-1 to TRBJ2-1, with 8 bases identical to TRBD2. This CDR3 is 12 amino acids long. The ends lost 6 bases at V and 15 bases at J; junction bases unmatched: 10. From germline, CDR1 is WNHNN and CDR2 SYGVQD (reference sequence). The CDR3 is CASSASGTRRFF. In nucleotides, the CDR3 is TGCGCCAGCAGCGCATCCGGGACTAGGCGGTTCTTC.

The rearrangement uses TRBV19 and TRBJ1-5; D not resolved. CDR1 LNHDA and CDR2 SQIVND come from the germline V gene (reference sequence). Trimming took off 7 bases at V and 6 bases at J, with 4 bases between the two ends. This CDR3 region has 10 residues. This CDR3 is CASNFQPQHF. DNA for the CDR3: TGTGCCAGTAACTTTCAGCCCCAGCATTTT.

V gene TRBV19 combines with J gene TRBJ1-5; a possible D gene is TRBD1 (5 bases). Trimming removed 6 bases at V and 1 base at J, with 19 bases between. This CDR3 has 17 amino acids. Germline-derived CDR1 and CDR2 are LNHDA and SQIVND (reference sequence). The CDR3 DNA follows: TGTGCCAGTAGAGGTGGTACGGGGGGATCAAGCAATCAGCCCCAGCATTTT. It yields the protein CASRGGTGGSSNQPQHF.

The J gene is TRBJ1-2, the V gene TRBV6-5; tentative D call: TRBD1 (6 bases). The CDR3 consists of 14 residues. Per the germline V gene, CDR1 is MNHEY and CDR2 is SVGAGI. Trimming pared 5 bases from V and 5 bases from J, leaving 15 bases between. As DNA, the CDR3 is TGTGCCAGCAGTAGACAGGCGGTTGGGTATGGCTACACCTTC. Translation: CASSRQAVGYGYTF.

This clone was seen a handful of times. The genes are TRBV5-1 and TRBJ1-2, with D possibly TRBD1 on 6 matching bases. In germline, CDR1 is SGHRS, CDR2 YFSETQ. Deletions cut 4 bases from V and 8 bases from J, with 27 bases between. The CDR3 extends over 17 amino acids. In nucleotides, the CDR3 is TGCGCCAGCAGCCACTTACCAGCGAGGGGGGGCCGGCAGGGCTACACCTTC. Amino acid sequence: CASSHLPARGGRQGYTF.

This clone was seen once. The chain combines TRBV28 with TRBJ1-1; possible D gene TRBD1, 5 bases. Germline V CDR1 and CDR2: MDHEN, SYDVKM. Between the trimmed V and J ends, which lost 2 bases and 5 bases, there was a span of 12 bases. This CDR3 has 14 amino acids. The CDR3 coding sequence is TGTGCCAGCAGTTTACTCTGGGGGGGGACTGAAGCTTTCTTT. Its translation: CASSLLWGGTEAFF.

The chain recombines TRBV7-9 with TRBJ1-5; 8 positions match TRBD1. The CDR3 is 15 amino acids. Germline V gene sequence: CDR1 SEHNR, CDR2 FQNEAQ (reference sequence). Trimming at V came to 4 bases and at J to 3 bases, leaving 5 bases not matched to a gene. CDR3 in amino acids: CASSSHRGNNQPQHF. CDR3 nucleotide sequence: TGTGCCAGCAGCTCCCACAGGGGGAACAATCAGCCCCAGCATTTT.

The chain carries TRBV29-1 and TRBJ2-5, with 9 bases aligning to TRBD1. J lost 5 bases, V lost 6 bases, and 7 bases had no gene match. The germline V gene has CDR1 SQVTM and CDR2 ANQGSEA. The CDR3 is 13 residues long. The CDR3 region has the DNA TGCAGCGTCGGACAGGGGAATTCGGAGACCCAGTACTTC. It translates to CSVGQGNSETQYF.

The gene calls are TRBV5-1 and TRBJ2-2; 9 nucleotides align to TRBD2. The ends lost 0 bases at V and 6 bases at J; junction bases unmatched: 6. Germline loops: CDR1 SGHRS, CDR2 YFSETQ. This CDR3 contains 16 residues. CDR3 region: CASSLGLAAFPGELFF. The DNA of the CDR3 is TGCGCCAGCAGCTTGGGACTAGCGGCTTTTCCCGGGGAGCTGTTTTTT.

The chain combines TRBV18 with TRBJ2-3, with 12 bases aligning to TRBD2. Trimming removed 6 bases from V and 3 bases from J; junction bases left unmatched: 10. Germline CDR1 is KGHSH and CDR2 is LQKENI. The CDR3 totals 17 residues. For the CDR3, the DNA is TGTGCCAGCTCGCCCATTACTAGCGGGGGGAGGACAGATACGCAGTATTTT. Translation: CASSPITSGGRTDTQYF.

The V call is TRBV28, the J call TRBJ2-1; D gene uncertain. Germline V gene data show CDR1 as MDHEN and CDR2 as SYDVKM. Trimming took 4 bases from V and 1 from J, leaving 14 bases between them. The CDR3 has 16 residues. The CDR3 DNA reads TGTGCCAGCAGTTCCGAAACAGTCTCTTCCTACAATGAGCAGTTCTTC. Its protein product is CASSSETVSSYNEQFF.

The chain links TRBV5-5 to TRBJ2-3; no firm D call. V lost 3 bases to trimming and J lost 2 bases, with 10 bases between them. This CDR3 has 14 residues. Germline lookup yields CDR1 SGHKS and CDR2 YYEKEE (reference sequence). For the CDR3, the DNA is TGTGCCAGCAGCTCCGGTACTATCACAGATACGCAGTATTTT. This codes for CASSSGTITDTQYF.

The V gene is TRBV29-1, the J gene TRBJ1-2; D ambiguous. The V gene lost 2 bases and the J gene lost 8 bases, with 18 bases spanning the gap. This CDR3 comprises 14 residues. CDR1 and CDR2 from the germline V gene are SQVTM and ANQGSEA. The CDR3 protein is CSVEITRGKSGYTF. In DNA, the CDR3 is TGCAGCGTTGAAATTACCCGTGGCAAGAGCGGCTACACCTTC.

The V gene is TRBV7-2, the J gene TRBJ1-2; D is undetermined. Germline V gene data show CDR1 as SGHTA and CDR2 as FQGNSA. CDR3 size: 11 residues. Trimming removed 2 bases at V and 7 bases at J, with 5 bases between. The CDR3 reads CASSLFFGYTF. CDR3 nucleotides: TGTGCCAGCAGCTTATTTTTTGGCTACACCTTC.

This chain links TRBV3-1 (or the pseudogene TRBV3-2) with TRBJ2-1; 8 nucleotides line up with TRBD2. The CDR3 extends over 15 amino acids. With 4 bases clipped from V and 1 base from J, the junction kept 3 bases outside the gene matches. Germline lookup yields CDR1 LGHDT and CDR2 YNNKEL (reference sequence). The CDR3: CASSPSGRSYNEQFF. As DNA, the CDR3 is TGTGCCAGCAGCCCCAGCGGGAGATCCTACAATGAGCAGTTCTTC.

The CDR3 protein is CASSIQGYNEQFF. The CDR3 DNA reads as TGTGCCAGCAGTATTCAGGGGTACAATGAGCAGTTCTTC. The J gene is TRBJ2-1, the V gene TRBV27, with D maybe TRBD1 (6 bases). The CDR3 is 13 residues long. The germline V gene has CDR1 MNHEY and CDR2 SMNVEV (reference sequence). Trimming left V 5 bases short and J 4 bases short, with 9 bases between.

The chain links TRBV29-1 to TRBJ2-7; D gene unclear. V dropped 4 bases and J dropped 5 bases, with 15 bases sitting between them. Germline V gives CDR1 SQVTM, CDR2 ANQGSEA. This CDR3 spans 13 amino acids. The CDR3 sequence: CSVGFHKVHEQYF. CDR3 coding DNA: TGCAGCGTTGGGTTTCACAAGGTCCACGAGCAGTACTTC.

The V gene is TRBV7-9, the J gene TRBJ2-5; unclear D gene. Germline CDR1 SEHNR, CDR2 FQNEAQ (reference sequence). Trimming cost V 2 bases and J 3 bases, with 10 bases left between them. The CDR3 extends over 14 amino acids. The DNA for the CDR3 is TGTGCCAGCAGCTTACCCCTGACGGAAGAGACCCAGTACTTC. It specifies CASSLPLTEETQYF.

The chain is built from TRBV13 and TRBJ2-7; D is uncertain. V lost 5 bases and J lost 2, with 7 bases in between. The CDR3 length is 12 residues. Germline assignment: CDR1 PRHDT and CDR2 FYEKMQ (reference sequence). CDR3 sequence: CASSQDAYEQYF. In DNA form, the CDR3 reads TGTGCCAGCAGCCAAGACGCCTACGAGCAGTACTTC.

This chain connects TRBV6-5 to TRBJ1-5; D is possibly TRBD1 (5 bases). V shed 6 bases and J shed 0 bases, with 12 bases lying between them. Germline V lookup: CDR1 MNHEY, CDR2 SVGAGI. The CDR3 is 15 residues long. The CDR3 sequence: CASSREGNSNQPQHF. The DNA for the CDR3 is TGTGCCAGCAGCAGAGAGGGGAATAGCAATCAGCCCCAGCATTTT.

The chain uses TRBV2 and TRBJ2-2; 15 bases match TRBD2. This CDR3 is built from 17 residues. The V gene's germline CDR1 is SNHLY and CDR2 FYNNEI. V lost 9 bases and J lost 4; bases outside the gene matches: 9. The CDR3 coding sequence is TGTGCCAGGACTGGGACTAGCGGGAGGTTCGGCACCGGGGAGCTGTTTTTT. It translates to CARTGTSGRFGTGELFF.

The chain is built from TRBV30 and TRBJ2-7; 11 bases fit TRBD2. The J segment lost 6 bases and the V segment lost 3 bases, leaving 1 base of the junction unmatched. The CDR3 consists of 12 residues. Germline CDR1 is GTSNPN and CDR2 is SVGIG (reference sequence). DNA for the CDR3: TGTGCCTGGAGACTAGCGGGAGCCGAGCAGTACTTC. Translation: CAWRLAGAEQYF.

V usage is TRBV28 and J usage is TRBJ2-7; 11 positions agree with TRBD1. Trimming removed 5 bases from V and 6 bases from J; junction bases left unmatched: 6. From germline, CDR1 is MDHEN and CDR2 SYDVKM. The CDR3 has 14 residues. The DNA for the CDR3 is TGTGCCAGCAGTCCACCGGGACAGGGGGGCGAGCAGTACTTC. Translating gives CASSPPGQGGEQYF.

The sample holds one count of this clone. This chain connects TRBV3-1 (or the pseudogene TRBV3-2) to TRBJ2-7; D tentatively reads TRBD1 or TRBD2 (5 bases each). Germline V gene lookup returns CDR1 LGHDT and CDR2 YNNKEL (reference sequence). The CDR3 has 19 amino acids. V lost 0 bases, J lost 4 bases, and 25 bases lay in between. DNA of the CDR3: TGTGCCAGCAGCCAAGAAGCGTGGCGACGGGACGGGATACTATACGAGCAGTACTTC. Translating it yields CASSQEAWRRDGILYEQYF.

The chain links TRBV21-1 to TRBJ1-2; no DNA check was done on the table's D call, TRBD1. TRBV21-1 is a listed pseudogene. CDR3 length equals 13 residues. CDR3 DNA sequence: TGTGCCAGCAGTTCCGGGACAGGGGATGGCTACACCTTC. The encoded protein is CASSSGTGDGYTF.